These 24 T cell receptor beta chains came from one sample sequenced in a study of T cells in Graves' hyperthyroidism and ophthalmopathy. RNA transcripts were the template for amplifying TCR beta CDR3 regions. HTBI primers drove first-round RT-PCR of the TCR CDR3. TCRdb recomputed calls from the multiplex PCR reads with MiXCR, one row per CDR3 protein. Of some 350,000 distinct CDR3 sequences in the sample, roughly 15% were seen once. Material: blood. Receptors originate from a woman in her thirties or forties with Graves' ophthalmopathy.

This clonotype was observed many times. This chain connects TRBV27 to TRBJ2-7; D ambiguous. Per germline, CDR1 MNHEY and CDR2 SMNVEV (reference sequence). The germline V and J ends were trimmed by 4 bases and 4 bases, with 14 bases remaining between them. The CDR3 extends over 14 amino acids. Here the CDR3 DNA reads TGTGCCAGCAGTTCAAACCTAGACATTTACGAGCAGTACTTC. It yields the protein CASSSNLDIYEQYF.

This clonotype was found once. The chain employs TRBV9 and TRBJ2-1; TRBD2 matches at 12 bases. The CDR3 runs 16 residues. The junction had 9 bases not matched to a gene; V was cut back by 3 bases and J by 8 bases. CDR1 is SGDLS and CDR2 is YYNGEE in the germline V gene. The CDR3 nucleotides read TGTGCCAGCAGCGCCGCTAGCGGGGGGGCCGTGGATGAGCAGTTCTTC. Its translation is CASSAASGGAVDEQFF.

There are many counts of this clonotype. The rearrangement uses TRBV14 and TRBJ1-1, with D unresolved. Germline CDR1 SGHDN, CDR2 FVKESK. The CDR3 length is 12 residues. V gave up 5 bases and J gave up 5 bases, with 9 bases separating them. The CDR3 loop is CASSWGRTEAFF. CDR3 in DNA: TGTGCCAGCAGCTGGGGAAGGACTGAAGCTTTCTTT.

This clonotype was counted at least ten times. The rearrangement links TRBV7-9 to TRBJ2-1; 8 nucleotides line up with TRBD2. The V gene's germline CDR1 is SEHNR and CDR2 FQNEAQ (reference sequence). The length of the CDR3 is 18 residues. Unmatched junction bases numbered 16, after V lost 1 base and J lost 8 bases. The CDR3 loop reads CASSLVEGLSGREYEQFF. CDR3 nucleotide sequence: TGTGCCAGCAGCTTAGTAGAAGGGCTAAGCGGGAGAGAATATGAGCAGTTCTTC.

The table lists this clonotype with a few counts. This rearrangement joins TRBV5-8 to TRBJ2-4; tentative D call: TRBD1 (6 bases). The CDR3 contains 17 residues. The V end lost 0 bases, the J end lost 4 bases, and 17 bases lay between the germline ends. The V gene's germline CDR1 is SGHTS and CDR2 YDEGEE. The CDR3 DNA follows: TGTGCCAGCAGCTTGGATTCAGGGGAAGGGGCTAAAAACATTCAGTACTTC. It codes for CASSLDSGEGAKNIQYF.

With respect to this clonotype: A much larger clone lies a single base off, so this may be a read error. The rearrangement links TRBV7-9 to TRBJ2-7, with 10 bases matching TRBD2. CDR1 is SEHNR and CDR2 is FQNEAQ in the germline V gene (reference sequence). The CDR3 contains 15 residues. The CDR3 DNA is TGTGCCAGCAGCTTAAGCGGGGGGGCCTTTTACGAGCAGCACTTC. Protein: CASSLSGGAFYEQHF.

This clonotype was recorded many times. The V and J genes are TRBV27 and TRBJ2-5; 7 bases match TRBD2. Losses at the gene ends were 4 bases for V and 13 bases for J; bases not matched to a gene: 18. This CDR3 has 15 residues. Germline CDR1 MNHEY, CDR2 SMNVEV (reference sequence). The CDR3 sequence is CASSSRVRAGSSLYF. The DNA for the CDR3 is TGTGCCAGCAGTTCCCGCGTGAGAGCGGGGTCATCCTTGTACTTC.

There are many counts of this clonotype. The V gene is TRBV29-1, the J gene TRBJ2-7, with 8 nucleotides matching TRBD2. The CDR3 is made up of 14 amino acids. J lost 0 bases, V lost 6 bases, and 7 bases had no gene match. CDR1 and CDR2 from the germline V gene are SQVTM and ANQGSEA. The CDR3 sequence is CSVVTSGSSYEQYF. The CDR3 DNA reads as TGCAGCGTCGTTACTAGCGGATCCTCCTACGAGCAGTACTTC.

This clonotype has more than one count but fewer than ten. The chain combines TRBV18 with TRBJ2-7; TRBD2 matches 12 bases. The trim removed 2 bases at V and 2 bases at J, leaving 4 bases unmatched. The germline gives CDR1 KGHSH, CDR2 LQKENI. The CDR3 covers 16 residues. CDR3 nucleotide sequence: TGTGCCAGCTCACCATTACCTAGCGGGGGGGCCTACGAGCAGTACTTC. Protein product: CASSPLPSGGAYEQYF.

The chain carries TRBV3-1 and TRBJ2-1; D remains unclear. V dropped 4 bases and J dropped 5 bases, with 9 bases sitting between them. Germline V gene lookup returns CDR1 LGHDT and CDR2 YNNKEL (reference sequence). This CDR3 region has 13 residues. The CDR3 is CASSPPRDNEQFF. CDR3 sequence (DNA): TGTGCCAGCAGCCCTCCCCGAGACAATGAGCAGTTCTTC.

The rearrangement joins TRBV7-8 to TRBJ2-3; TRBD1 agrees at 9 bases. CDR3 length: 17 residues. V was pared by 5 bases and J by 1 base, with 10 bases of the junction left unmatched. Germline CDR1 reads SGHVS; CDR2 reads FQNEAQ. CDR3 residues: CASSTPDRGVGTDTQYF. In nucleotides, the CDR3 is TGTGCCAGCAGCACTCCGGACAGGGGAGTGGGCACAGATACGCAGTATTTT.

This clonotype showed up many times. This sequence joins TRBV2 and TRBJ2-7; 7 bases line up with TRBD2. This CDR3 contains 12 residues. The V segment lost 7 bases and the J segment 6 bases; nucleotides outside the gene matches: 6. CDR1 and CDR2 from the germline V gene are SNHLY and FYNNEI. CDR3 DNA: TGTGCCAGCAAGAGACTAGCTTTCGAGCAGTACTTC. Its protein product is CASKRLAFEQYF.

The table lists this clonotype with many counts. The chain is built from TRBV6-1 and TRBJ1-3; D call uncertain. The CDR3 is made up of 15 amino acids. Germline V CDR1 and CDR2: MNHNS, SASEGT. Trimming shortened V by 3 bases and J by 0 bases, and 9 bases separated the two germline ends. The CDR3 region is CASSDLRHSGNTIYF. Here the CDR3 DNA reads TGTGCCAGCAGTGATCTCCGGCACTCTGGAAACACCATATATTTT.

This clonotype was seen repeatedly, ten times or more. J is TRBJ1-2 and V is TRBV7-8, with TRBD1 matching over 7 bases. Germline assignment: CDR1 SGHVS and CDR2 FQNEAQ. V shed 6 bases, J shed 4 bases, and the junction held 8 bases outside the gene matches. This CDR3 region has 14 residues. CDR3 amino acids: CASSSQGVGYGYTF. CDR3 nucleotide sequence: TGTGCCAGCAGTTCTCAGGGGGTCGGCTATGGCTACACCTTC.

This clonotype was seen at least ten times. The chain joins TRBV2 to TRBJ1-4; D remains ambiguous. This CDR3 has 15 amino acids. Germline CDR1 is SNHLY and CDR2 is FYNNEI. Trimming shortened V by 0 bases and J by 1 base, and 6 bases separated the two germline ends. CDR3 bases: TGTGCCAGCAGTGAAGCTGGAAAAACTAATGAAAAACTGTTTTTT. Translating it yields CASSEAGKTNEKLFF. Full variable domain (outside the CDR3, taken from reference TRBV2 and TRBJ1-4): EPEVTQTPSHQVTQMGQEVILRCVPISNHLYFYWYRQILGQKVEFLVSFYNNEISEKSEIFDDQFSVERPDGSNFTLKIRSTKLEDSAMYFCASSEAGKTNEKLFFGSGTQLSVL.

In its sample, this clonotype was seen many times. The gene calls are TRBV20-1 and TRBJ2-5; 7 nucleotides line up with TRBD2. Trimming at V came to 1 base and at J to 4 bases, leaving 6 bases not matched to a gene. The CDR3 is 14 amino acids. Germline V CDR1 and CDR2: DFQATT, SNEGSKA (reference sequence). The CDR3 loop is CSARVSGAGETQYF. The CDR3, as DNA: TGCAGTGCTAGAGTGAGCGGGGCTGGAGAGACCCAGTACTTC.

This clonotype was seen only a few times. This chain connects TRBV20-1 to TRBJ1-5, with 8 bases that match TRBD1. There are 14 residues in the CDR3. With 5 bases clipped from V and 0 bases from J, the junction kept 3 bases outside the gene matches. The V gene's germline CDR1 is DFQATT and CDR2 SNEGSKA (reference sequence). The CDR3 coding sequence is TGCAGTGCTGTGCAGGGGGCTAGCAATCAGCCCCAGCATTTT. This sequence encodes CSAVQGASNQPQHF.

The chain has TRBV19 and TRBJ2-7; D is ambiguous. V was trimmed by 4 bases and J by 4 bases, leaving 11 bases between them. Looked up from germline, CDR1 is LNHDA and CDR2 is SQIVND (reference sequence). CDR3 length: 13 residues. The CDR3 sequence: CASSTRLPYEQYF. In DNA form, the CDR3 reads TGTGCCAGTAGTACCCGCCTGCCTTACGAGCAGTACTTC. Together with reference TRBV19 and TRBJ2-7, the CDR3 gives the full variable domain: DGGITQSPKYLFRKEGQNVTLSCEQNLNHDAMYWYRQDPGQGLRLIYYSQIVNDFQKGDIAEGYSVSREKKESFPLTVTSAQKNPTAFYLCASSTRLPYEQYFGPGTRLTVT.

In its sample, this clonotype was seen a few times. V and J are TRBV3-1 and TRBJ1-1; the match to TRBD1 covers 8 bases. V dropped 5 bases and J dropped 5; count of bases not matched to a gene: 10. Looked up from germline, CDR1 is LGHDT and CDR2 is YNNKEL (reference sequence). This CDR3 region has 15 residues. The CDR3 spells CASSKYIDRGTEAFF. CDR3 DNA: TGTGCCAGCAGCAAATACATAGACAGGGGTACTGAAGCTTTCTTT.

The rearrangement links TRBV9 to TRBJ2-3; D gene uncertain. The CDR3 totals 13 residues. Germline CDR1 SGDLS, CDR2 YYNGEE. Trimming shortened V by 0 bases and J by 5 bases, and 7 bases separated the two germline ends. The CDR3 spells CASSVARRDTQYF. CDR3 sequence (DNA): TGTGCCAGCAGCGTAGCTCGGAGAGATACGCAGTATTTT.

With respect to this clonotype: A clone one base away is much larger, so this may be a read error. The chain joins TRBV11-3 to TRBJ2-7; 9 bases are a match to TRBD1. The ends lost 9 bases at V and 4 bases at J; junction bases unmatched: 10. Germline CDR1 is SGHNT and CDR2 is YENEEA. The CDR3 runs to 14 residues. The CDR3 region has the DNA TGTGCCAGAAGCCCCGGGACAGGGATTTACGAGCAGTACTTC. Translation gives CARSPGTGIYEQYF.

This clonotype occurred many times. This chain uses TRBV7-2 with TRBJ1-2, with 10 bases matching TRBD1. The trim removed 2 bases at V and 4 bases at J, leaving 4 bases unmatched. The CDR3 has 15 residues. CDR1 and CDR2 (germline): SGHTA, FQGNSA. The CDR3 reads CASSLLRDRGYGYTF. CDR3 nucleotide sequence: TGTGCCAGCAGCTTATTAAGGGACAGGGGCTATGGCTACACCTTC.

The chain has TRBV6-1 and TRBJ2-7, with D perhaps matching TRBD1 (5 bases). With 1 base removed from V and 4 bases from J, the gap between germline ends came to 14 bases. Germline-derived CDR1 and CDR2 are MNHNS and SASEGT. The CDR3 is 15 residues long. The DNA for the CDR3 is TGTGCCAGCAGTGAAGTGCAGGGATGGGAATACGAGCAGTACTTC. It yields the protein CASSEVQGWEYEQYF.

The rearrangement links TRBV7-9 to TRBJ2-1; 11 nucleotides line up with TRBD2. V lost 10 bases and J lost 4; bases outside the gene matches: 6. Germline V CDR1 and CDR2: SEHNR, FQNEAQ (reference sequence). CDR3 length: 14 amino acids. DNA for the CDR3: TGTGCCACCGCCAGACTAGCGGGGTACAATGAGCAGTTCTTC. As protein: CATARLAGYNEQFF.